Below are 8 T cell receptor beta chains sequenced from a single sample in a study of blood T cell repertoires in COVID-19. Using immunoSEQ multiplex PCR, the repertoire was profiled, and TCRdb retains in-frame clones only, with some absent. The profile shows over 100,000 clones, roughly 84% of them singletons. Sequenced: peripheral blood. Source of these receptors: a man between 60 and 75 years old with acute or convalescent COVID-19.

This sequence joins TRBV28 and TRBJ1-5, with TRBD1 identical over 7 bases. The CDR3 runs to 17 residues. J lost 0 bases, V lost 4 bases, and 9 bases had no gene match. Germline V lookup: CDR1 MDHEN, CDR2 SYDVKM. The CDR3 region is CASSSTTGIYSNQPQHF. CDR3 coding DNA: TGTGCCAGCAGTTCAACGACAGGGATCTATAGCAATCAGCCCCAGCATTTT.

The genes are TRBV11-2 and TRBJ2-7; TRBD2 aligns across 7 bases. CDR3 size: 16 residues. Germline-derived CDR1 and CDR2 are SGHAT and FQNNGV. V shed 5 bases and J 4 bases; nucleotides not matched to a gene: 14. CDR3 DNA: TGTGCCAGCAGCCTATTAAGGGGCAGCGGGGCTTACGAGCAGTACTTC. Translation gives CASSLLRGSGAYEQYF.

The chain recombines TRBV3-1 (or the pseudogene TRBV3-2) with TRBJ1-3; no reliable D call. V was trimmed by 2 bases and J by 8 bases, leaving 7 bases between them. CDR1 is LGHDT and CDR2 is YNNKEL in the germline V gene (reference sequence). The CDR3 extends over 12 amino acids. The CDR3 here is CASSQLLDTIYF. The CDR3, as DNA: TGTGCCAGCAGCCAATTGTTAGACACCATATATTTT.

This chain connects TRBV5-5 to TRBJ2-5; 11 bases fit TRBD2. CDR1 and CDR2 from the germline V gene are SGHKS and YYEKEE (reference sequence). This CDR3 has 15 amino acids. Trimming removed 2 bases from V and 4 bases from J; junction bases left unmatched: 4. CDR3 residues: CASSFTGTSGETQYF. The DNA for the CDR3 is TGTGCCAGCAGCTTCACCGGGACTAGCGGAGAGACCCAGTACTTC.

The rearrangement links TRBV2 to TRBJ2-1; 12 positions agree with TRBD2. After removal of 1 base from V and 2 bases from J, the junction contained 6 bases not matched to a gene. Germline V lookup: CDR1 SNHLY, CDR2 FYNNEI. This CDR3 comprises 18 residues. CDR3 nucleotides: TGTGCCAGCAGTGAAGGACGACTAGCGGGAGTCACCTACAATGAGCAGTTCTTC. Translating gives CASSEGRLAGVTYNEQFF. Drawing the rest from reference TRBV2 and TRBJ2-1, the complete variable domain is EPEVTQTPSHQVTQMGQEVILRCVPISNHLYFYWYRQILGQKVEFLVSFYNNEISEKSEIFDDQFSVERPDGSNFTLKIRSTKLEDSAMYFCASSEGRLAGVTYNEQFFGPGTRLTVL.

J is TRBJ1-2 and V is TRBV5-8; D gene uncertain. The CDR3 consists of 17 residues. V was clipped by 3 bases and J by 4 bases, with 22 bases between them. Germline values: CDR1 SGHTS, CDR2 YDEGEE. The DNA of the CDR3 is TGTGCCAGCAGCTCCATCTTGGGTAGAGGGCATAGCTATGGCTACACCTTC. Residues: CASSSILGRGHSYGYTF.

The V gene is TRBV7-2, the J gene TRBJ1-1; the D gene is possibly TRBD1 (5 bases). Germline V gene sequence: CDR1 SGHTA, CDR2 FQGNSA. Trimming took 3 bases from V and 3 from J, leaving 8 bases between them. There are 13 residues in the CDR3. The CDR3 sequence is CASSFQGDTEAFF. The CDR3 nucleotides read TGTGCCAGCAGCTTTCAGGGCGACACTGAAGCTTTCTTT. Full variable domain (outside the CDR3, taken from reference TRBV7-2 and TRBJ1-1): GAGVSQSPSNKVTEKGKDVELRCDPISGHTALYWYRQSLGQGLEFLIYFQGNSAPDKSGLPSDRFSAERTGGSVSTLTIQRTQQEDSAVYLCASSFQGDTEAFFGQGTRLTVV.

In this sample, this clone turned up once. The CDR3 region is CASSIAGGIGVGELFF. CDR3 nucleotides: TGTGCCAGTAGTATCGCAGGGGGCATCGGGGTCGGGGAGCTGTTTTTT. J is TRBJ2-2 and V is TRBV19, with 8 bases fitting TRBD1. CDR1 LNHDA and CDR2 SQIVND come from the germline V gene (reference sequence). The CDR3 consists of 16 residues. V dropped 3 bases and J dropped 7; count of bases not matched to a gene: 10.